The text below deals with one T cell receptor beta chain. Its target is not known. This CDR3 has 15 residues. Germline CDR1 is PRHDT and CDR2 is FYEKMQ (reference sequence). The V and J ends lost 3 bases and 1 base respectively, with 10 bases between them. PCR was performed using 60 Vbeta and 13 Jbeta primers. Data came from immunoSEQ multiplex PCR; TCRdb stores just in-frame clones and leaves some out. The repertoire consists of about 170,000 clones, with 84% occurring once and the leading ten covering about 0.37%. The entry originates in a study of cytomegalovirus exposure and HLA in healthy donors. Study-wide results and caveats: A later analysis showed HLA-associated TCR beta chains outstripping equally common others in clonal expansion. Being productive about 87% or about 30% of the time was typical of most TCR beta V segments in an earlier analysis.

This TCR was recovered from a boy between 2 and 15 years old in good health and CMV-seronegative. The sequencing input was PBMCs. The chain carries TRBV13 and TRBJ2-1; D not resolved. The CDR3 DNA is TGTGCCAGCAGCTTCGAGAGAGGTTCCTACAATGAGCAGTTCTTC. Its translation is CASSFERGSYNEQFF.